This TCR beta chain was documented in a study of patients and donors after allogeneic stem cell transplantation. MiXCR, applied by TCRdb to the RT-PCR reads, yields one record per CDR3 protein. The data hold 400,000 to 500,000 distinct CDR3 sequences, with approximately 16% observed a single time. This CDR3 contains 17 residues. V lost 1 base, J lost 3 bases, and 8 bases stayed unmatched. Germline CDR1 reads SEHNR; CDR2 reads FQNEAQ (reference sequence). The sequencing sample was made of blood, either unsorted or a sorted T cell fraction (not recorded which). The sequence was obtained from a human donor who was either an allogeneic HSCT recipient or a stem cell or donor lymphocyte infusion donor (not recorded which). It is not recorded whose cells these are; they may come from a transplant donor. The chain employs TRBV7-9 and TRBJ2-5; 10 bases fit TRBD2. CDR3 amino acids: CASSLVRRTSGEETQYF. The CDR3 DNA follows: TGTGCCAGCAGCTTAGTAAGGAGGACTAGCGGAGAAGAGACCCAGTACTTC. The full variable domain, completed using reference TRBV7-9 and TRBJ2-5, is DTGVSQNPRHKITKRGQNVTFRCDPISEHNRLYWYRQTLGQGPEFLTYFQNEAQLEKSRLLSDRFSAERPKGSFSTLEIQRTEQGDSAMYLCASSLVRRTSGEETQYFGPGTRLLVL.